This entry lists 18 T cell receptor beta chains sequenced from one sample in a study of T cell responses to AZD1222 COVID-19 vaccine. The protocol was immunoSEQ multiplex PCR, while the TCRdb copy is restricted to in-frame clones and leaves out a portion. This sample has some 190,000 clones, with approximately 92% found just once. The sequencing here drew on peripheral blood, taken on day 0 of AZD1222 vaccination. Receptors were obtained from an adult in good health.

The chain links TRBV11-3 to TRBJ2-1; D possibly corresponds to TRBD2 (7 bases). CDR1 is SGHNT, CDR2 YENEEA, per germline. Trimming cost V 5 bases and J 4 bases, with 18 bases left between them. This CDR3 is 16 amino acids long. The CDR3 reads CASSKRGASGYNEQFF. The CDR3 DNA reads TGTGCCAGCAGCAAAAGGGGGGCTAGCGGTTACAATGAGCAGTTCTTC.

The CDR3 region has the DNA TGTGCCAGCAGCTCAGGGGGCAGGACAGATACGCAGTATTTT. The encoded protein is CASSSGGRTDTQYF. The chain links TRBV7-2 to TRBJ2-3; 8 bases fit TRBD1. From germline, CDR1 is SGHTA and CDR2 FQGNSA. The CDR3 is made up of 14 amino acids. V trimming: 4 bases; J trimming: 3 bases; junction bases outside the gene matches: 3. The full variable domain, in which reference TRBV7-2 and TRBJ2-3 provide the parts outside the CDR3, is GAGVSQSPSNKVTEKGKDVELRCDPISGHTALYWYRQSLGQGLEFLIYFQGNSAPDKSGLPSDRFSAERTGGSVSTLTIQRTQQEDSAVYLCASSSGGRTDTQYFGPGTRLTVL.

This clone is a singleton in its sample. The same CDR3 also results from other DNA sequences found in this sample. The CDR3 nucleotides are TGTGCCAGCAGCCAAGGCTACGAGCAGTACTTC. Its translation is CASSQGYEQYF. This rearrangement joins TRBV3-1 (or the pseudogene TRBV3-2) to TRBJ2-7; D is unresolved. The CDR3 runs 11 residues. Germline CDR1 reads LGHDT; CDR2 reads YNNKEL (reference sequence). Trimming left V 1 base short and J 3 bases short, with 1 base between.

V is TRBV19 and J is TRBJ1-4, with D tentatively TRBD1 (5 bases). Trimming shortened V by 5 bases and J by 6 bases, and 16 bases separated the two germline ends. The CDR3 loop spans 15 amino acids. CDR1 and CDR2 (germline): LNHDA, SQIVND (reference sequence). Here the CDR3 reads CASSWQGGRHEKLFF. CDR3 coding DNA: TGTGCCAGTAGTTGGCAGGGAGGGAGGCATGAAAAACTGTTTTTT.

V gene TRBV29-1 combines with J gene TRBJ1-1; D not resolved. In germline, CDR1 is SQVTM, CDR2 ANQGSEA. The germline V and J ends were trimmed by 4 bases and 1 base, with 13 bases remaining between them. The CDR3 spans 14 residues. CDR3 sequence: CSVVPLDTNTEAFF. The CDR3 region has the DNA TGCAGCGTTGTACCGCTTGACACGAACACTGAAGCTTTCTTT.

The chain's CDR3 is CASSPRMAGGMETQYF. CDR3 coding DNA: TGTGCCAGCAGCCCTAGGATGGCGGGGGGAATGGAGACCCAGTACTTC. This chain connects TRBV4-2 to TRBJ2-5; 8 bases are shared with TRBD2. Germline loops: CDR1 LGHNA, CDR2 YNFKEQ. CDR3 length: 16 amino acids. With V trimmed by 4 bases and J by 5 bases, 12 bases remained unmatched.

This chain uses TRBV27 with TRBJ2-7; TRBD1 matches 10 bases. After removal of 6 bases from V and 1 base from J, the junction contained 9 bases not matched to a gene. CDR1 MNHEY and CDR2 SMNVEV come from the germline V gene (reference sequence). CDR3 size: 16 residues. CDR3 loop: CASRRQGAEGSYEQYF. The CDR3 DNA sequence: TGTGCCAGCAGACGACAGGGGGCGGAAGGGTCCTACGAGCAGTACTTC.

In this sample, this clone turned up once. The chain couples TRBV2 to TRBJ1-2, with D unclear. Germline V gives CDR1 SNHLY, CDR2 FYNNEI. There are 12 residues in the CDR3. V lost 2 bases and J lost 13, with 14 bases in between. CDR3 loop: CASSESSGKFTF. The DNA of the CDR3 is TGTGCCAGCAGTGAAAGCTCTGGCAAGTTCACCTTC.

The table lists this clone with a few counts. V is TRBV12-3 or TRBV12-4 and J is TRBJ2-3; D might be TRBD1 (6 bases). V lost 6 bases and J lost 5, with 12 bases in between. The CDR3 extends over 13 amino acids. This CDR3 is CASSYRDLDTQYF. CDR3 sequence (DNA): TGTGCCAGCAGCTACAGGGATTTAGATACGCAGTATTTT.

This clone was counted once. The V and J genes are TRBV7-9 and TRBJ1-2, with D perhaps TRBD1 (5 bases). Germline lookup yields CDR1 SEHNR and CDR2 FQNEAQ (reference sequence). The V end lost 4 bases, the J end lost 6 bases, and 18 bases lay between the germline ends. This CDR3 has 15 amino acids. CDR3 loop: CASSSVLGEVDGYTF. CDR3 nucleotides: TGTGCCAGCAGCTCGGTGCTGGGGGAAGTGGATGGCTACACCTTC.

In DNA form, the CDR3 reads TGTGCCAGCAACGGACAGGGGATTAGCAATCAGCCCCAGCATTTT. This sequence encodes CASNGQGISNQPQHF. V usage is TRBV2 and J usage is TRBJ1-5, with 9 bases aligning to TRBD1. V lost 7 bases to trimming and J lost 0 bases; unmatched junction nucleotides: 4. This CDR3 is 15 amino acids long. Germline assignment: CDR1 SNHLY and CDR2 FYNNEI.

CDR3 DNA: TGTGCCAGCAGTTCAGGGGAAACCTATGGCTACACCTTC. Translated, it gives CASSSGETYGYTF. V and J are TRBV12-3 or TRBV12-4 and TRBJ1-2, with D tentatively TRBD1 (6 bases). CDR3 length: 13 residues. V was clipped by 4 bases and J by 4 bases, with 10 bases between them.

This chain connects TRBV3-1 (or the pseudogene TRBV3-2) to TRBJ2-7, with unresolved D. Trimming shortened V by 4 bases and J by 3 bases, and 7 bases separated the two germline ends. The CDR3 totals 12 residues. Germline values: CDR1 LGHDT, CDR2 YNNKEL (reference sequence). CDR3 DNA: TGTGCCAGCAGCCGGGGAAGCTACGAGCAGTACTTC. It yields the protein CASSRGSYEQYF.

The V call is TRBV27, the J call TRBJ2-4, with 11 bases lining up with TRBD2. Germline V CDR1 and CDR2: MNHEY, SMNVEV (reference sequence). Losses at the gene ends were 0 bases for V and 0 bases for J; bases not matched to a gene: 7. This CDR3 has 19 amino acids. The chain's CDR3 is CASSLSRLAGGLAKNIQYF. The CDR3 region has the DNA TGTGCCAGCAGTTTATCGAGGCTAGCGGGGGGACTAGCCAAAAACATTCAGTACTTC.

V usage is TRBV6-5 and J usage is TRBJ1-6; TRBD1 matches 9 bases. V trimming: 8 bases; J trimming: 7 bases; junction bases outside the gene matches: 9. The germline V gene encodes CDR1 MNHEY and CDR2 SVGAGI. The length of the CDR3 is 15 residues. CDR3 loop: CASDPGQGMNSPLHF. As DNA, the CDR3 is TGTGCCAGCGATCCAGGACAGGGGATGAATTCACCCCTCCACTTT.

The genes are TRBV10-3 and TRBJ1-1, with 7 nucleotides matching TRBD1. The CDR3 is 15 amino acids. Germline V gene data show CDR1 as ENHRY and CDR2 as SYGVKD. V shed 5 bases and J 1 base; nucleotides not matched to a gene: 7. The CDR3 is CAISPAGTANTEAFF. CDR3 bases: TGTGCCATCAGTCCTGCCGGGACAGCGAACACTGAAGCTTTCTTT.

The rearrangement links TRBV5-1 to TRBJ2-7; 7 nucleotides line up with TRBD1. The CDR3 sequence is 13 residues long. Germline CDR1 SGHRS, CDR2 YFSETQ. V lost 4 bases and J lost 5; bases outside the gene matches: 6. The DNA for the CDR3 is TGCGCCAGCAGCGTGACAGGGAGCAACGAGCAGTACTTC. This gives the protein CASSVTGSNEQYF.

As DNA, the CDR3 is TGTGCCAGCGGACAGGGGGAGGGTGTAGAGACCCAGTACTTC. Translated: CASGQGEGVETQYF. The chain couples TRBV2 to TRBJ2-5, with 10 bases lining up with TRBD1. Germline CDR1 is SNHLY and CDR2 is FYNNEI. The CDR3 totals 14 residues. V shed 8 bases, J shed 4 bases, and the junction held 7 bases outside the gene matches.